The T cell receptor (beta chain) described here comes from a study of beta chain features in type 1 diabetes. From germline, CDR1 is DFQATT and CDR2 SNEGSKA (reference sequence). Trimming took 6 bases from V and 11 from J, leaving 16 bases between them. This CDR3 contains 11 residues. CD45RO/CCR7/CD25/CD127/CD95/CD27 separated CD4+ naive, central memory, regulatory and stem cell-like memory cells by sorting. Post-sort purity exceeded 95% for all sorted populations. This clone was recorded a few times. Antigen: not known. Since all of the isolated RNA was reverse transcribed, expressed TCRB transcripts were what got sequenced. Clones were read by immunoSEQ multiplex PCR, and TCRdb kept only the in-frame ones, dropping some. The data contain 330,000 or so clones, around 13% of them singletons. General study results and limits: In cDNA sequencing, cells with high TCR expression could be over-represented. Still unanswered here is whether HLA type influences TCRB rearrangement.

The material sequenced was central memory CD4+ T cells from blood. This clonotype originated in a man aged 25 to 40 in good health. This chain links TRBV20-1 with TRBJ1-1; no reliable D call. The CDR3 sequence is CSAGKQLVAFF. The CDR3 DNA follows: TGCAGTGCCGGCAAGCAACTGGTGGCTTTCTTT.